This T cell receptor beta chain is from a study of cytomegalovirus exposure and HLA in healthy donors. Primers for the PCR totalled 60 Vbeta and 13 Jbeta. Only in-frame clones appear in the TCRdb table, and some are missing; sequencing was by immunoSEQ multiplex PCR. The repertoire has under 150,000 clones, about 78% of them found once; the top ten carry almost 4%. The germline V gene encodes CDR1 GTSNPN and CDR2 SVGIG (reference sequence). This CDR3 is built from 15 residues. The V end lost 1 base, the J end lost 1 base, and 13 bases lay between the germline ends. The sequenced material came from PBMCs. The TCR comes from a young man in good health and CMV-seronegative. The V gene is TRBV30, the J gene TRBJ1-1; weak D call: TRBD1 (5 bases). The CDR3 DNA reads as TGTGCCTGGAGTGCACCCTCGACAGCGAACACTGAAGCTTTCTTT. This encodes CAWSAPSTANTEAFF.